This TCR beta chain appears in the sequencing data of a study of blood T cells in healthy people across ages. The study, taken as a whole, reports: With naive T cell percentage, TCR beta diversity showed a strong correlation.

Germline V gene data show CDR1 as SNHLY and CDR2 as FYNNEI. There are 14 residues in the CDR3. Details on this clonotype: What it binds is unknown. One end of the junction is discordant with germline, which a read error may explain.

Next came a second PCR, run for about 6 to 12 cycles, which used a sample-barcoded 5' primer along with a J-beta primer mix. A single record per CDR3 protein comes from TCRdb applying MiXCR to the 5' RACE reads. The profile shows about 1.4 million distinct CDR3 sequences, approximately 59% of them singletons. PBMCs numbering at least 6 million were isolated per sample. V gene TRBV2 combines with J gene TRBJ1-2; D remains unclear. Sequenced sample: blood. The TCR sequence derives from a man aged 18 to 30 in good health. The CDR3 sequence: CASSEDYANYGYTF. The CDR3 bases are TGTGCCAGTAGTGAGGATTACGCGAACTATGGCTACACCTTC.